This T cell receptor beta chain was sequenced in a study of cytomegalovirus exposure and HLA in healthy donors. PCR employed 60 Vbeta and 13 Jbeta primers. TCRdb's table, derived via immunoSEQ multiplex PCR, lists solely in-frame clones and lacks some. The sample lists approximately 190,000 clones, roughly an eighth seen once, with about 7.8% in the top ten. Germline assignment: CDR1 SGHRS and CDR2 YFSETQ. The CDR3 covers 15 residues. Germline trimming cut 4 bases from V and 7 bases from J; bases unmatched to any gene: 8. Material: PBMCs. The TCR comes from a man in his fifties in good health and CMV-seropositive. This chain connects TRBV5-1 to TRBJ1-6, with 7 bases matching TRBD1. The CDR3 DNA reads as TGCGCCAGCAGCACTCGGGACAGACGGAATTCACCCCTCCACTTT. Encoded protein: CASSTRDRRNSPLHF.